Here is one T cell receptor (beta chain) with its context. Its antigen is as yet unknown. The assay was immunoSEQ multiplex PCR, and TCRdb's table has in-frame clones only and misses some. The repertoire consists of about 94,000 clones, with approximately 88% occurring once and the leading ten covering roughly an eighth. This record belongs to a study of T cell responses to AZD1222 COVID-19 vaccine. The study, taken as a whole, reports: Clonal diversity may have been underestimated, and the donors were mostly white British, with more females than males.

The CDR3 sequence is 17 residues long. CDR1 and CDR2 from the germline V gene are MNHEY and SMNVEV (reference sequence). V dropped 3 bases and J dropped 3; count of bases not matched to a gene: 12. The sequence was obtained from an adult who received the AZD1222 COVID-19 vaccine. This chain connects TRBV27 to TRBJ2-7, with 9 bases lining up with TRBD2. This sample comprised peripheral blood, obtained 28 days after the second AZD1222 dose. CDR3 nucleotides: TGTGCCAGCAGTTTGGGGCTCGGCGGGAGGGCCCACTACGAGCAGTACTTC. Its protein is CASSLGLGGRAHYEQYF.